One T cell receptor beta chain is described in this entry. Its binding antigen is unknown. Base qualities are missing; no much larger clone stands one base away. Libraries were prepared through the immunoSEQ multiplex PCR assay. For the multiplex PCR, a mixture combining 60 forward primers for TCR Vbeta segments and 13 reverse primers for TCR Jbeta segments was used. The CDR3 region of rearranged TCR beta genes was amplified from genomic DNA with a multiplex PCR assay. The Illumina HiSeq System was used to sequence the amplified TCR beta libraries as 87-base-pair reads. As for how the authors treated the data: A later analysis counted 75 million to 100 million unique TCR beta chains across the 550 to 750 repertoires, and 9.5 million to 11 million of these chains were shared by at least two donors. Raw reads were error-corrected and collapsed into unique sequences with a nearest-neighbor algorithm that merged closely related sequences to remove PCR and sequencing errors. CDR3 sequences were aligned to IMGT reference sequences to assign V, D and J gene segments. For a sequence to be retained, a match of at least six nucleotides to both a V gene segment and a J gene segment was required. A rearrangement counted as productive if the CDR3 had no stop codons and remained in frame with V and J, and every other rearrangement counted as non-productive. CDR3 was defined according to IMGT convention as the region running from the second conserved V-encoded cysteine to the conserved J-encoded phenylalanine. The earlier analysis of 550 to 650 of the donors excluded any sequence lacking an unambiguous match to a single V gene segment. In an earlier analysis of several hundred of the donors, V segments were called functional above 56.7% productive rearrangements and were called segregating when the between-donor standard deviation exceeded 5%. A statistical classification framework was built for diagnosing cytomegalovirus status from the catalog of TCR beta chain sequences. A later analysis assigned V and J genes by comparing TCR nucleotide sequences with IMGT/GENE-DB human TR gene sequences. Using the TCRdist pipeline, a later analysis assigned CDR3 sequences along with most-parsimonious VDJ recombination scenarios. A later analysis defined each TCR beta chain by its CDR3 amino acid sequence plus V-gene family, and excluded reads lacking a unique V-gene family. A later analysis removed 550 to 650 highly shared, low-generation-probability nucleotide sequences to deal with suspected cross-contamination and a sequencing artifact. In a later analysis, a clonal expansion index was calculated for each public chain from normalized within-repertoire ranks of inferred template counts. Generation probabilities in a later analysis came from a VDJ recombination model fitted to out-of-frame rearrangements, and those results were checked against IGoR. A later analysis scored TCR-TCR, TCR-HLA and TCR-CMV co-occurrence with hypergeometric tests, applying a repertoire-size bias correction to TCR pairs. A later analysis estimated false discovery rates by permuting HLA or CMV assignments 20 times. In a later analysis, co-occurring TCRs were grouped using DBSCAN, and TCRdist sequence similarity was added for clustering within HLA-allele-positive subsets. Co-occurrence clustering excluded repertoires with fewer than 30,000 or more than 120,000 public chains, plus five with anomalous nucleotide sharing. Not all clones reach the TCRdb copy of this immuneACCESS table, which keeps in-frame sequences only. Checked studies attribute under half of the gap to unresolved V genes and leave the rest unexplained. V, J and clone size derive from that table, while D and trimming were established from the DNA sequence. The sample yields under 250,000 clones; over 65% were counted once. The ten top clones hold over 1% of the sample.

The cohort was made up of around 720 healthy bone marrow donors. Cohort members were all nominally healthy when sampled, although unrecorded immune exposures were likely present. Of the 670 or so cohort members, almost 300 had positive CMV serostatus and just over 350 had negative CMV serostatus, and CMV serostatus was not recorded for the donor. Each donor provided a peripheral blood sample, and peripheral blood mononuclear cells were used for TCR beta sequencing. The Qiagen DNeasy Blood Extraction Kit was used to extract genomic DNA from the blood cell samples. The data are from a study of cytomegalovirus exposure and HLA in healthy donors (dated by TCRdb to 2016 to 2017). About the study as a whole: In an earlier analysis of roughly 500 of the donors, 276 Gb of sequence data and 95 million to 130 million unique TCR beta sequences from some 170 million T cells were reported. Around 330 gigabases of sequencing data and tens of millions of unique TCR sequences made up an early release that covered some 640 HLA-typed donors. Among the roughly 380 genotyped donors, around 81% belonged to the genetic ancestry cluster associated with self-reported Caucasian donors. The study was designed to test whether signatures of past pathogen exposure could be identified by cataloging public T cell receptors. The study used immunosequencing to profile the T cell repertoires of more than 650 subjects and linked those repertoires to cytomegalovirus serostatus. A separate validation cohort of 100 to 150 different subjects was used in addition to the approximately 610-subject first cohort. To predict cytomegalovirus infection status, the study brought together high-throughput TCR immunosequencing, statistical association of individual TCRs with disease status, and machine learning. A later analysis re-examined previously published TCR beta repertoires from more than 650 donors and added high-resolution HLA genotyping to investigate patterns of TCR occurrence. The later analysis used no new phenotypic data to find candidate immune exposures, relying instead on TCR beta sequences and their occurrence across donors. To decide whether each TCR beta V gene segment behaved as functional or pseudogenic, an earlier analysis of nearly 600 of the donors relied on high-throughput TCR beta sequencing. Donor age, sex, ethnicity and CMV serostatus were compiled together with the repertoire data. Genome-wide SNP genotypes for about 60% of the 666 donors were used in a later genetic analysis, which treated that subset as a discovery cohort. Every repertoire in the discovery cohort had been generated on one and the same sequencing platform. HLA typing included class I and class II loci at four-digit resolution. Typing coverage differed by locus: A, B, C, DRB1 and DQB1 were typed in roughly 620-640 donors, DQA1 in roughly 510, DPA1 in 600 to 610, and DPB1 in approximately 450. Because of strong linkage in the cohort, roughly five DR-DQ haplotypes were treated as single units for association and clustering. Among roughly 370 genotyped donors of the cohort, an average of approximately 240,000 unique TCR beta nucleotide sequences were sequenced per donor, 15% to 20% of them non-productive.

Taken from cysteine to phenylalanine, the CDR3 has 16 residues. Solely the CDR3 DNA is kept, with 48 bases framed from the first base. CDR1 SGHRS and CDR2 YFSETQ are derived from the germline V gene. V drops 5 bases and J drops 4 bases, leaving 18 bases in between. Results the study describes overall, beyond this receptor: In a later analysis, 15,000 to 20,000 TCR beta sequences were associated with specific HLA alleles at a false discovery rate of 0.05. An earlier analysis of approximately 570 of the donors showed that most TCR beta V segments appeared in productive rearrangements either about 90% or about 30% of the time, which broadly matched IMGT annotations. Most TCR sequences were observed very rarely across donors, whereas some public TCRs were present in many individuals. In this cohort, only TCR beta chains were sequenced, and detectable features were limited by the absence of alpha or paired-chain data. An association between a missense DCLRE1C variant and V-gene and J-gene trimming of TCR beta chains was found in a later genetic analysis and replicated in an independent cohort. The presence/absence analyses assumed that sequencing depth was roughly uniform across donors, and that assumption may not be true. A later genetic analysis reported fewer N-insertions in productive TCRs among donors in an Asian-associated ancestry cluster than the roughly 700-donor mean. In a later analysis, several top co-occurrence clusters were reported to appear linked to parvovirus B19, influenza, CMV and Epstein-Barr virus. The study listed 150 to 200 TCR beta chains as associated with cytomegalovirus. Because counts were too low, 15 or so rarely observed V segments, including chromosome 9 orphons, were excluded from the earlier analysis of 587 of the donors. Linkage disequilibrium might explain the correlated functional status among segregating V segments, but an unknown experimental factor could not be ruled out. The sequencing pipeline was judged likely to have produced a cluster of highly shared sequence variants as a technical artifact. Because the 87-base-pair reads could not distinguish some IMGT-functional V segments, including TRBV6-2 and TRBV6-3, those segments were excluded. Assigning TCR associations to individual alleles was difficult when HLA alleles, especially DR and DQ, strongly co-occurred. A later analysis found that HLA-associated TCR beta chains were more clonally expanded and had lower generation probabilities than equally common non-associated chains. In a later analysis, the rate of TCR association differed among HLA loci, with DRB1 alleles having the most associated TCRs and HLA-C alleles having the fewest. A few of the identified cytomegalovirus-associated TCR beta chains were confirmed in vitro to be specific for cytomegalovirus antigens. It was suggested by the authors that the approach could potentially be generalized to other disease states and immunological phenotypes. For the cohort, immune exposure information was limited to CMV serostatus. A further reported finding was that TCR beta sequences accurately predicted the HLA-A and HLA-B alleles for most subjects in the first cohort. In a later analysis, most CMV-associated TCR beta chains were found to appear HLA-restricted, with HLA associations seemingly driven largely by CMV exposure. The classifier was reported to diagnose cytomegalovirus status with high specificity and sensitivity in both the original and validation cohorts. Because some donors lacked HLA typing at each locus, the association tests relied only on the typed subset.

The sample taken for sequencing was PBMCs. The V and J genes are TRBV5-1 and TRBJ2-2; a tentative D match to TRBD1 spans 6 bases. The sequence was obtained from a human donor in good health. In nucleotide form, the sequence is TGCGCCAGCAGTTTGTTGGGGCAGGGGAGCACCGGGGAGCTGTTTTTT. Its protein reads: CASSLLGQGSTGELFF. Reference TRBV5-1 and TRBJ2-2 proteins supply the regions before and after the CDR3; the full variable domain is: KAGVTQTPRYLIKTRGQQVTLSCSPISGHRSVSWYQQTPGQGLQFLFEYFSETQRNKGNFPGRFSGRQFSNSRSEMNVSTLELGDSALYLCASSLLGQGSTGELFFGEGSRLTVL.